These 9 T cell receptor beta chains came from one sample sequenced in a study of blood T cell repertoires in COVID-19. Profiling relied on immunoSEQ multiplex PCR, and the TCRdb table lists in-frame clones only, not all of them. The sample shows hundreds of thousands of clones, roughly 89% of them seen only once. The specimen was peripheral blood. Receptors originate from a man aged 18 to 29 with COVID-19, enrolled during active disease.

The CDR3 nucleotides read TGTGCCAGCAGCTCCGGGGCGGGGGCTAGGAGCACAGATACGCAGTATTTT. It yields the protein CASSSGAGARSTDTQYF. The chain has TRBV7-9 and TRBJ2-3; tentative D call: TRBD2 (7 bases). Germline loops: CDR1 SEHNR, CDR2 FQNEAQ (reference sequence). The CDR3 contains 17 residues. Trimming took 4 bases from V and 0 from J, leaving 17 bases between them.

The chain couples TRBV11-2 to TRBJ2-2; 15 bases map to TRBD2. With 5 bases clipped from V and 7 bases from J, the junction kept 5 bases outside the gene matches. In germline, CDR1 is SGHAT, CDR2 FQNNGV. This CDR3 contains 16 residues. The CDR3 region is CASSRQGLAGGGELFF. Written as DNA, the CDR3 is TGTGCCAGCAGCAGACAGGGACTAGCGGGAGGCGGGGAGCTGTTTTTT. Filled out from reference TRBV11-2 and TRBJ2-2, the complete variable domain reads EAGVAQSPRYKIIEKRQSVAFWCNPISGHATLYWYQQILGQGPKLLIQFQNNGVVDDSQLPKDRFSAERLKGVDSTLKIQPAKLEDSAVYLCASSRQGLAGGGELFFGEGSRLTVL.

V usage is TRBV12-5 and J usage is TRBJ2-7; 7 bases align to TRBD1. CDR3 length equals 14 residues. Germline values: CDR1 LGHNT, CDR2 FRNRAP. J lost 4 bases, V lost 0 bases, and 3 bases had no gene match. The CDR3 DNA is TGTGCTAGTGGTTTGGTTGACAGGGAATACGAGCAGTACTTC. Translation: CASGLVDREYEQYF.

The chain joins TRBV5-5 to TRBJ2-3, with 8 positions matching TRBD1. Germline-derived CDR1 and CDR2 are SGHKS and YYEKEE (reference sequence). The CDR3 extends over 14 amino acids. V was pared by 2 bases and J by 5 bases, with 4 bases of the junction left unmatched. The CDR3 loop reads CASSLGQGEDTQYF. The CDR3 DNA reads as TGTGCCAGCAGCTTAGGACAGGGAGAAGATACGCAGTATTTT.

The count of this clone is one. This chain joins TRBV11-2 and TRBJ2-7; weak D call: TRBD2 (6 bases). From germline, CDR1 is SGHAT and CDR2 FQNNGV. The CDR3 runs 13 residues. The V end lost 3 bases, the J end lost 9 bases, and 15 bases lay between the germline ends. CDR3 DNA: TGTGCCAGCAGCTTGGAGGGCCCATTTGTGCAGTACTTC. It encodes CASSLEGPFVQYF.

J is TRBJ2-2 and V is TRBV7-9; TRBD2 matches at 14 bases. The CDR3 is 17 amino acids. V lost 5 bases, J lost 2 bases, and 4 bases stayed unmatched. The germline CDR1 and CDR2 sequences are SEHNR and FQNEAQ (reference sequence). In nucleotides, the CDR3 is TGTGCCAGCAGCGGAGGACTAGCGGGGGGAAACACCGGGGAGCTGTTTTTT. Amino acids: CASSGGLAGGNTGELFF.

In this sample, this clone turned up once. The genes are TRBV19 and TRBJ1-2, with no clear D. The CDR3 is 16 amino acids. Germline CDR1 and CDR2: LNHDA and SQIVND (reference sequence). The germline V and J ends were trimmed by 5 bases and 4 bases, with 20 bases remaining between them. The CDR3 protein is CASSPRGIGLPYGYTF. The CDR3 DNA follows: TGTGCCAGTAGTCCCCGGGGTATAGGGCTACCCTATGGCTACACCTTC. Together with reference TRBV19 and TRBJ1-2, the CDR3 gives the full variable domain: DGGITQSPKYLFRKEGQNVTLSCEQNLNHDAMYWYRQDPGQGLRLIYYSQIVNDFQKGDIAEGYSVSREKKESFPLTVTSAQKNPTAFYLCASSPRGIGLPYGYTFGSGTRLTVV.

The chain uses TRBV19 and TRBJ1-5, with TRBD1 as a possible D gene (6 bases). Per germline, CDR1 LNHDA and CDR2 SQIVND (reference sequence). The CDR3 loop spans 13 amino acids. Trimming left V 7 bases short and J 4 bases short, with 11 bases between. The CDR3, as DNA: TGTGCCAGTATGCCGGGACAAAATCAGCCCCAGCATTTT. Protein sequence: CASMPGQNQPQHF.

V usage is TRBV19 and J usage is TRBJ2-2; unclear D gene. Trimming took 3 bases from V and 5 from J, leaving 4 bases between them. The CDR3 is made up of 12 amino acids. Germline-derived CDR1 and CDR2 are LNHDA and SQIVND (reference sequence). Here the CDR3 reads CASSMRTGELFF. The CDR3 bases are TGTGCCAGTAGTATGCGAACCGGGGAGCTGTTTTTT.